Each of the 28 T cell receptor beta chains below was sequenced from the same sample in a study of T cells after yellow fever vaccination. Via MiXCR, TCRdb re-called the 5' RACE reads, giving one row per CDR3 protein. The profile shows approximately 160,000 distinct CDR3 sequences, around 9.3% of them singletons. Sequencing used CD8+ T cells sorted from PBMCs, obtained 45 days after the yellow fever booster vaccination. The receptors originated from a man between 18 and 29 years old who received the YFV17D yellow fever vaccine.

By proportion, this clonotype is medium-sized. The chain combines TRBV6-1 with TRBJ2-3; TRBD2 matches 12 bases. Looked up from germline, CDR1 is MNHNS and CDR2 is SASEGT. V lost 2 bases and J lost 4; bases outside the gene matches: 1. This CDR3 is built from 15 residues. CDR3 amino acids: CASSELAGGPDTQYF. The CDR3 nucleotides read TGTGCCAGCAGTGAACTAGCGGGGGGGCCAGATACGCAGTATTTT.

CDR3 amino acids: CSVGHRGEQYV. CDR3 bases: TGCAGCGTTGGACACAGGGGCGAGCAGTACGTC. The chain joins TRBV29-1 to TRBJ2-7; 7 bases match TRBD1. Germline V gene data show CDR1 as SQVTM and CDR2 as ANQGSEA. After removal of 4 bases from V and 6 bases from J, the junction contained 3 bases not matched to a gene. This CDR3 has 11 residues.

This chain links TRBV20-1 with TRBJ1-3; D not resolved. The CDR3 sequence is 16 residues long. With 0 bases removed from V and 0 bases from J, the gap between germline ends came to 12 bases. CDR1 is DFQATT and CDR2 is SNEGSKA in the germline V gene (reference sequence). CDR3 in amino acids: CSARDYGRYSGNTIYF. In DNA, the CDR3 is TGCAGTGCTAGAGATTACGGCAGGTACTCTGGAAACACCATATATTTT.

There are many counts of this clonotype. The V and J genes are TRBV4-1 and TRBJ2-7; possibly TRBD1 or TRBD2 for D (5 bases each). Germline V gene lookup returns CDR1 MGHRA and CDR2 YSYEKL. V lost 3 bases and J 3 bases, leaving 9 bases between the germline ends. The CDR3 contains 13 residues. CDR3 protein: CASSHRDGYEQYF. CDR3 bases: TGCGCCAGCAGCCACCGGGACGGCTACGAGCAGTACTTC.

V gene TRBV2 combines with J gene TRBJ2-3; D gene ambiguous. This CDR3 spans 15 amino acids. Germline CDR1 reads SNHLY; CDR2 reads FYNNEI. Trimming removed 8 bases from V and 0 bases from J, with 15 bases in between. The CDR3, as DNA: TGTGCCAGCCCCCCCGATGGCTTCAGCACAGATACGCAGTATTTT. It specifies CASPPDGFSTDTQYF.

The chain couples TRBV6-5 to TRBJ2-5; 14 bases match TRBD2. The germline gives CDR1 MNHEY, CDR2 SVGAGI. Trimming took 6 bases from V and 4 from J; bases not matched to a gene: 7. The CDR3 is 16 residues long. CDR3 sequence reads: CASSPGLAGGGETQYF. The DNA of the CDR3 is TGTGCCAGCAGCCCTGGACTAGCGGGGGGAGGAGAGACCCAGTACTTC.

The rearrangement joins TRBV7-3 to TRBJ2-3; D may be TRBD1 or TRBD2 (5 bases each). Trimming pared 2 bases from V and 0 bases from J, leaving 18 bases between. From germline, CDR1 is SGHTA and CDR2 FQGTGA. This CDR3 spans 18 amino acids. Written as DNA, the CDR3 is TGTGCCAGCAGCTTAGGCTCCGGGACGATAACTAGCACAGATACGCAGTATTTT. Amino acid sequence: CASSLGSGTITSTDTQYF.

This clonotype was recorded at least ten times. The chain is built from TRBV4-1 and TRBJ1-1, with D perhaps TRBD1 (6 bases). In germline, CDR1 is MGHRA, CDR2 YSYEKL. V was pared by 1 base and J by 7 bases, with 10 bases between. This CDR3 comprises 13 residues. DNA for the CDR3: TGCGCCAGCAGCCAAGTGGGGGCTGTTGAAGCTTTCTTT. It translates to CASSQVGAVEAFF.

The table lists this clonotype with many counts. V and J are TRBV20-1 and TRBJ2-3; D is possibly TRBD2 (6 bases). V shed 6 bases and J shed 1 base, with 17 bases lying between them. Germline CDR1 reads DFQATT; CDR2 reads SNEGSKA (reference sequence). This CDR3 has 15 amino acids. The CDR3 here is CSAEGDSGRTDTQYF. The CDR3 DNA reads TGCAGTGCAGAGGGAGATAGCGGACGCACAGATACGCAGTATTTT.

The V gene is TRBV2, the J gene TRBJ2-1; D is undetermined. Trimming shortened V by 6 bases and J by 0 bases, and 6 bases separated the two germline ends. The CDR3 sequence is 13 residues long. CDR1 and CDR2 (germline): SNHLY, FYNNEI. The CDR3 DNA reads TGTGCCAGCAGGGAAAGCTCCTACAATGAGCAGTTCTTC. It encodes CASRESSYNEQFF.

This CDR3 reads CASSLSVVNYNSPLHF. DNA of the CDR3: TGTGCCAGCAGCTTGAGTGTGGTCAACTATAATTCACCCCTCCACTTT. The chain links TRBV11-2 to TRBJ1-6; D unresolved. In germline, CDR1 is SGHAT, CDR2 FQNNGV. V was pared by 3 bases and J by 3 bases, with 12 bases between. The length of the CDR3 is 16 residues. The variable domain in full, completed from reference TRBV11-2 and TRBJ1-6, reads EAGVAQSPRYKIIEKRQSVAFWCNPISGHATLYWYQQILGQGPKLLIQFQNNGVVDDSQLPKDRFSAERLKGVDSTLKIQPAKLEDSAVYLCASSLSVVNYNSPLHFGNGTRLTVT.

This clonotype was recorded many times. V is TRBV4-2 and J is TRBJ2-3; the D gene could be TRBD1 or TRBD2 (5 bases each). Trimming stripped 3 bases from V and 5 bases from J, with 21 bases between. This CDR3 contains 17 residues. Germline lookup yields CDR1 LGHNA and CDR2 YNFKEQ. Here the CDR3 reads CASSQPGVRDSQDTQYF. The CDR3 DNA reads TGTGCCAGCAGCCAGCCCGGGGTCAGGGATTCGCAAGATACGCAGTATTTT.

Only a few counts were recorded for this clonotype. The chain is built from TRBV7-9 and TRBJ2-2; D perhaps matches TRBD1 (6 bases). CDR1 is SEHNR, CDR2 FQNEAQ, per germline (reference sequence). The CDR3 sequence is 16 residues long. V lost 5 bases and J lost 0, with 13 bases in between. DNA of the CDR3: TGTGCCAGCAGCCTCGGTGGGGGCGCGAACACCGGGGAGCTGTTTTTT. Amino acid sequence: CASSLGGGANTGELFF.

The V call is TRBV12-3 or TRBV12-4, the J call TRBJ2-6; D is possibly TRBD2 (7 bases). This CDR3 region has 18 residues. Trimming took 5 bases from V and 0 from J, leaving 17 bases between them. CDR3 in amino acids: CASSTIGGDSSGANVLTF. DNA for the CDR3: TGTGCCAGCAGTACGATAGGGGGGGATTCCTCTGGGGCCAACGTCCTGACTTTC.

This clonotype was seen only a few times. The V call is TRBV7-9, the J call TRBJ1-5; D unclear. Trimming left V 1 base short and J 0 bases short, with 13 bases between. This CDR3 has 17 residues. Looked up from germline, CDR1 is SEHNR and CDR2 is FQNEAQ (reference sequence). The CDR3 coding sequence is TGTGCCAGCAGCTTAGTTATTTCAGGCCTTAGCAATCAGCCCCAGCATTTT. This codes for CASSLVISGLSNQPQHF.

The rearrangement links TRBV4-1 to TRBJ1-1; no clear D gene. The germline V gene encodes CDR1 MGHRA and CDR2 YSYEKL. Trimming shortened V by 0 bases and J by 2 bases, and 16 bases separated the two germline ends. The CDR3 is 17 amino acids. CDR3 amino acids: CASSQDRTALGNTEAFF. Written as DNA, the CDR3 is TGCGCCAGCAGCCAAGATCGGACCGCTCTAGGAAACACTGAAGCTTTCTTT.

V usage is TRBV7-2 and J usage is TRBJ2-1; TRBD2 might be the D (7 bases). CDR1 is SGHTA and CDR2 is FQGNSA in the germline V gene. This CDR3 comprises 15 residues. V was trimmed by 6 bases and J by 3 bases, leaving 15 bases between them. CDR3 coding DNA: TGTGCCAGCAGGCGGGGGCCCTCAAACTACAATGAGCAGTTCTTC. Protein product: CASRRGPSNYNEQFF.

In its sample, this clonotype was seen a few times. J is TRBJ2-1 and V is TRBV19, with D perhaps TRBD1 (6 bases). This CDR3 is 14 amino acids long. V lost 3 bases to trimming and J lost 7 bases, with 13 bases between them. CDR1 is LNHDA, CDR2 SQIVND, per germline (reference sequence). The CDR3 DNA is TGTGCCAGTAGTATCGTGGGGGCGCGGAATGAGCAGTTCTTC. Encoded protein: CASSIVGARNEQFF.

In this sample, this clonotype turned up a few times. The V and J genes are TRBV7-9 and TRBJ1-1; 10 bases line up with TRBD1. The CDR3 is made up of 17 amino acids. The germline gives CDR1 SEHNR, CDR2 FQNEAQ (reference sequence). The ends lost 1 base at V and 5 bases at J; junction bases unmatched: 10. The CDR3 nucleotides read TGTGCCAGCAGCTTAGGGTCATTGGGACAGGGGAGGACTGAAGCTTTCTTT. It yields the protein CASSLGSLGQGRTEAFF.

This clonotype was observed a handful of times. The J gene is TRBJ1-1, the V gene TRBV18; tentative D call: TRBD1 (6 bases). The CDR3 is 15 amino acids. Germline V gives CDR1 KGHSH, CDR2 LQKENI. V lost 5 bases, J lost 2 bases, and 15 bases lay in between. The CDR3 spells CASSTTGIGNTEAFF. The CDR3 bases are TGTGCCAGCTCAACTACAGGGATCGGAAACACTGAAGCTTTCTTT.

The chain is built from TRBV5-1 and TRBJ1-1; the D gene is possibly TRBD1 (5 bases). Germline V CDR1 and CDR2: SGHRS, YFSETQ. V dropped 7 bases and J dropped 5 bases, with 18 bases sitting between them. The CDR3 has 14 amino acids. The chain's CDR3 is CASAPNGGETEAFF. The CDR3 DNA reads as TGCGCCAGCGCCCCGAATGGGGGGGAGACTGAAGCTTTCTTT. The variable domain in full, completed from reference TRBV5-1 and TRBJ1-1, reads KAGVTQTPRYLIKTRGQQVTLSCSPISGHRSVSWYQQTPGQGLQFLFEYFSETQRNKGNFPGRFSGRQFSNSRSEMNVSTLELGDSALYLCASAPNGGETEAFFGQGTRLTVV.

This clonotype was seen more than once but under ten times. The chain couples TRBV5-5 to TRBJ1-5; no definite D call. The germline V and J ends were trimmed by 0 bases and 6 bases, with 10 bases remaining between them. Germline V CDR1 and CDR2: SGHKS, YYEKEE (reference sequence). This CDR3 contains 14 residues. The CDR3 spells CASSLARGGQPQHF. The CDR3 region has the DNA TGTGCCAGCAGCTTGGCCCGGGGAGGTCAGCCCCAGCATTTT.

This clonotype was observed at least ten times. The rearrangement joins TRBV7-6 to TRBJ2-1, with 11 positions matching TRBD2. The germline V gene has CDR1 SGHVS and CDR2 FNYEAQ. This CDR3 has 16 amino acids. V lost 2 bases, J lost 9 bases, and 9 bases stayed unmatched. The CDR3 nucleotides read TGTGCCAGCAGCTTATATAGCGGGGGGGACTTTCCTGAGCAGTTCTTC. Its translation: CASSLYSGGDFPEQFF.

This clonotype was counted between two and nine times. The J gene is TRBJ2-7, the V gene TRBV4-1; D is possibly TRBD2 (5 bases). The CDR3 sequence is 15 residues long. CDR1 MGHRA and CDR2 YSYEKL come from the germline V gene. Trimming took off 0 bases at V and 7 bases at J, with 16 bases between the two ends. CDR3 nucleotide sequence: TGCGCCAGCAGCCAAGAGAGCCAAGGAGGTCGGGAGCAGTACTTC. Protein product: CASSQESQGGREQYF.

The genes are TRBV7-8 and TRBJ1-4; 8 bases fit TRBD1. Looked up from germline, CDR1 is SGHVS and CDR2 is FQNEAQ. The trim removed 5 bases at V and 8 bases at J, leaving 10 bases unmatched. This CDR3 is 15 amino acids long. The CDR3 reads CASSPAGTGGEKLFF. The DNA of the CDR3 is TGTGCCAGCAGCCCAGCTGGGACAGGAGGGGAAAAACTGTTTTTT.

The V gene is TRBV7-2, the J gene TRBJ2-1; D may correspond to TRBD1 or TRBD2 (6 bases each). CDR3 length: 17 amino acids. Germline loops: CDR1 SGHTA, CDR2 FQGNSA. Trimming stripped 4 bases from V and 8 bases from J, with 24 bases between. This chain's CDR3 is CASSSPAGHLLGDEQFF. The DNA of the CDR3 is TGTGCCAGCAGCTCCCCGGCGGGACATCTACTCGGGGATGAGCAGTTCTTC.

There are a few counts of this clonotype. The V call is TRBV11-2, the J call TRBJ2-7; perhaps D is TRBD1 or TRBD2 (5 bases each). This CDR3 comprises 12 residues. The germline V gene encodes CDR1 SGHAT and CDR2 FQNNGV. V gave up 5 bases and J gave up 6 bases, with 11 bases separating them. CDR3 residues: CASSPTGGEQYF. CDR3 nucleotides: TGTGCCAGCAGCCCAACAGGAGGCGAGCAGTACTTC.

This clonotype was seen a few times. The chain employs TRBV4-1 and TRBJ1-2, with D possibly matching TRBD1 (6 bases). Trimming shortened V by 3 bases and J by 3 bases, and 11 bases separated the two germline ends. In germline, CDR1 is MGHRA, CDR2 YSYEKL. This CDR3 spans 14 amino acids. Here the CDR3 reads CASSQIRGDYGYTF. The CDR3 nucleotides read TGCGCCAGCAGCCAGATTAGGGGGGACTATGGCTACACCTTC.